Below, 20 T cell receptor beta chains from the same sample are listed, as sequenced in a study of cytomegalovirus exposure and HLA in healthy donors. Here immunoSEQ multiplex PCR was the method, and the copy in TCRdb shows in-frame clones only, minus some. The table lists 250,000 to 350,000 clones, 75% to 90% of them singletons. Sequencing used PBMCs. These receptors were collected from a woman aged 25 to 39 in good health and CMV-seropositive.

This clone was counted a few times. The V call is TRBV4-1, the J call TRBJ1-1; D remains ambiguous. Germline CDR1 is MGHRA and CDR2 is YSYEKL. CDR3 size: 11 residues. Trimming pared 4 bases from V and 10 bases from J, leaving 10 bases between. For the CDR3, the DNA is TGCGCCAGCAGCCCGACGCTAGGAGCTTTCTTT. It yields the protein CASSPTLGAFF.

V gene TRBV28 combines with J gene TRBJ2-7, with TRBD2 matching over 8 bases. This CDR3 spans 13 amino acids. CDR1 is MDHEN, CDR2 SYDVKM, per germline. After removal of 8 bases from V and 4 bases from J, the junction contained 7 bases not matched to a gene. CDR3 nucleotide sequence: TGTGCCAGCCTCGGGGGGGCGCAGTACGAGCAGTACTTC. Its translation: CASLGGAQYEQYF.

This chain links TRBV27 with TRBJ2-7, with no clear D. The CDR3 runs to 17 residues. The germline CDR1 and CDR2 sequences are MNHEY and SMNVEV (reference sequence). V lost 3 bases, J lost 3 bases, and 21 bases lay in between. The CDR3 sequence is CASSLGTHKNGNYEQYF. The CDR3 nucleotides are TGTGCCAGCAGTTTGGGAACCCACAAAAACGGAAACTACGAGCAGTACTTC.

Here the CDR3 DNA reads TGTGCCAGCAGCTTAGTTGGGGGCCGCGAGACCCAGTACTTC. Its protein is CASSLVGGRETQYF. V and J are TRBV7-6 and TRBJ2-5; TRBD1 is a possible D gene (6 bases). Germline V lookup: CDR1 SGHVS, CDR2 FNYEAQ. Trimming removed 1 base at V and 5 bases at J, with 11 bases between. The CDR3 contains 14 residues.

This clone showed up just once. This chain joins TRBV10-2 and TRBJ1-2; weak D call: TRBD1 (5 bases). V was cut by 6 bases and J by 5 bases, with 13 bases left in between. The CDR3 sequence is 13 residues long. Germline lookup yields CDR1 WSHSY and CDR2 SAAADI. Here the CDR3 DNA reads TGCGCCAGCAGGTCTGACAGCTCATATGGCTACACCTTC. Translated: CASRSDSSYGYTF.

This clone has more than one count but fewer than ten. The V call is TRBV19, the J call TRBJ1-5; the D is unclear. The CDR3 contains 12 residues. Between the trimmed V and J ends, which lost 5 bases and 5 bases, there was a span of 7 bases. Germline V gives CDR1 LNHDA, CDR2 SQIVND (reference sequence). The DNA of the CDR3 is TGTGCCAGTAGTCCGCTTTATCAGCCCCAGCATTTT. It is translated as CASSPLYQPQHF.

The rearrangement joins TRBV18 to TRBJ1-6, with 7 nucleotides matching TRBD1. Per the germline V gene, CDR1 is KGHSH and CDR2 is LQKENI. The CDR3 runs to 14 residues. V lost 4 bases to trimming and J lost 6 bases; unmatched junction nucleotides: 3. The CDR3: CASSRQGGNSPLHF. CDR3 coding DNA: TGTGCCAGCTCACGACAGGGAGGTAATTCACCCCTCCACTTT.

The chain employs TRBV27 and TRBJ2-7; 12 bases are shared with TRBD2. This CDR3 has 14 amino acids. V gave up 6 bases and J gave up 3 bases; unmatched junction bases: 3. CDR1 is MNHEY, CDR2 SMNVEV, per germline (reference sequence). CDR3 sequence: CASRRLAGDYEQYF. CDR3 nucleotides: TGTGCCAGCAGACGACTAGCGGGGGACTACGAGCAGTACTTC.

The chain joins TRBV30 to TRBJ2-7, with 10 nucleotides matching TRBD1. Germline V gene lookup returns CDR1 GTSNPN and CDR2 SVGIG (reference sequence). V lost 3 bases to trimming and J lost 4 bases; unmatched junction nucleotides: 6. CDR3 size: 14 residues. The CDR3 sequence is CAWRGQGVGYEQYF. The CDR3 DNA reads TGTGCCTGGAGAGGACAGGGGGTTGGGTACGAGCAGTACTTC.

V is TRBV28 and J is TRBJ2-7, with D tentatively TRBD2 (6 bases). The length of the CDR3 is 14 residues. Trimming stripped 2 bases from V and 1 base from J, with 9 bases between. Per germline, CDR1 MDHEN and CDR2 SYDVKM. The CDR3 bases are TGTGCCAGCAGTTTAGCGGGAACGTCCTACGAGCAGTACTTC. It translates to CASSLAGTSYEQYF.

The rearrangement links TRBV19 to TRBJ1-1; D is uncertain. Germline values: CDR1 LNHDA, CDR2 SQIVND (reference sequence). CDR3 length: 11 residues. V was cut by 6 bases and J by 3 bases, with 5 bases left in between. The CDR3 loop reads CASRLYTEAFF. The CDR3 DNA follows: TGTGCCAGTAGGCTTTACACTGAAGCTTTCTTT.

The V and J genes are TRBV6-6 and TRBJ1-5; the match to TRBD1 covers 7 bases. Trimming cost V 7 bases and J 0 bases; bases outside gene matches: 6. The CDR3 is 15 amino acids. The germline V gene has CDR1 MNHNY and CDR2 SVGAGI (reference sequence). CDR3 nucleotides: TGTGCCAGCAAATTCCGGGACAGTAGCAATCAGCCCCAGCATTTT. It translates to CASKFRDSSNQPQHF.

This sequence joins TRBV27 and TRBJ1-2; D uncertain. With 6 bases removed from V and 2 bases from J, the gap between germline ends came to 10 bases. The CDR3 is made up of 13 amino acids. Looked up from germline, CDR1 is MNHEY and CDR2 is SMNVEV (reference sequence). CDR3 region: CASRQDGNYGYTF. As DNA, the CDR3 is TGTGCCAGCAGGCAGGACGGGAACTATGGCTACACCTTC.

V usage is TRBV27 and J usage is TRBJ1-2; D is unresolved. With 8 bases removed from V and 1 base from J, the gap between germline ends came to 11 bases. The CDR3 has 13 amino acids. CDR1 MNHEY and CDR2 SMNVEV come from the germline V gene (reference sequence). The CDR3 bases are TGTGCCAGCGGCCGCGGGATTAACTATGGCTACACCTTC. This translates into CASGRGINYGYTF.

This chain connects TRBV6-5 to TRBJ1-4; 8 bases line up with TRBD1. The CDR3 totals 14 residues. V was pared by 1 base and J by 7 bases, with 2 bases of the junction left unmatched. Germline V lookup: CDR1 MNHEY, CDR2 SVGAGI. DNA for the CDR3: TGTGCCAGCAGTTACTGGACAGGGTTTGAAAAACTGTTTTTT. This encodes CASSYWTGFEKLFF.

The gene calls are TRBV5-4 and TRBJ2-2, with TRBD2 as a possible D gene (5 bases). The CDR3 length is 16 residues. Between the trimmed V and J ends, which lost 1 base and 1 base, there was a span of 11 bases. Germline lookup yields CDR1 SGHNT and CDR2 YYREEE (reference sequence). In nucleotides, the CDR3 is TGTGCCAGCAGCTTGATGCTGACTATGAACACCGGGGAGCTGTTTTTT. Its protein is CASSLMLTMNTGELFF. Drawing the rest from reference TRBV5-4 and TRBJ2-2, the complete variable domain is ETGVTQSPTHLIKTRGQQVTLRCSSQSGHNTVSWYQQALGQGPQFIFQYYREEENGRGNFPPRFSGLQFPNYSSELNVNALELDDSALYLCASSLMLTMNTGELFFGEGSRLTVL.

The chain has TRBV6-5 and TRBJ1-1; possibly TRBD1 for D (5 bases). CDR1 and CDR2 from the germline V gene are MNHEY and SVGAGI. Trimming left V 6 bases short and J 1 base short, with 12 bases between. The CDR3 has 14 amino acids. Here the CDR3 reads CASRLPTANTEAFF. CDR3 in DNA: TGTGCCAGCAGACTCCCGACAGCGAACACTGAAGCTTTCTTT.

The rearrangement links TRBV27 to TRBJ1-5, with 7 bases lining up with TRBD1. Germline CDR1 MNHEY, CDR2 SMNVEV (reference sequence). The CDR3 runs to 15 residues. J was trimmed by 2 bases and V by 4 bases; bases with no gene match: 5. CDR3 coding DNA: TGTGCCAGCAGTTCCGACAGGGTGGGCAATCAGCCCCAGCATTTT. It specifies CASSSDRVGNQPQHF.

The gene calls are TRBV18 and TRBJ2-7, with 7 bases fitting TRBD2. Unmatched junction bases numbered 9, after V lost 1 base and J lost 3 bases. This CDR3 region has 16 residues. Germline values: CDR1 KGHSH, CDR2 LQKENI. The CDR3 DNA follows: TGTGCCAGCTCACCACGCGGGGGAGACAGTTACTACGAGCAGTACTTC. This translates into CASSPRGGDSYYEQYF.

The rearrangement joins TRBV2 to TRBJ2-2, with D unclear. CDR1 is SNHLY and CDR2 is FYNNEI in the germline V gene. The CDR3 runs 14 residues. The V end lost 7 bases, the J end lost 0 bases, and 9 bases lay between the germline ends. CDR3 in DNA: TGTGCCAGCACGGAGCGAGCGAACACCGGGGAGCTGTTTTTT. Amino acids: CASTERANTGELFF.